The next 24 T cell receptor beta chains were all read from a single sample in a study of blood T cell repertoires in COVID-19. Sequencing was performed with immunoSEQ multiplex PCR; in TCRdb, only in-frame clones are kept and a portion is missing. The sample has roughly 250,000 clones, 80% to 90% seen once. The specimen was peripheral blood. These receptors were taken from a woman aged 25 to 39 with COVID-19, enrolled during active disease.

The J gene is TRBJ2-7, the V gene TRBV6-5, with 8 bases fitting TRBD1. J lost 2 bases, V lost 4 bases, and 7 bases had no gene match. Per germline, CDR1 MNHEY and CDR2 SVGAGI. The CDR3 is 15 amino acids. The CDR3 loop is CASSFWQGAAYEQYF. DNA for the CDR3: TGTGCCAGCAGTTTCTGGCAGGGGGCGGCCTACGAGCAGTACTTC.

The chain couples TRBV4-2 to TRBJ2-3; D unresolved. This CDR3 spans 15 amino acids. Per germline, CDR1 LGHNA and CDR2 YNFKEQ. V was trimmed by 0 bases and J by 6 bases, leaving 13 bases between them. CDR3 coding DNA: TGTGCCAGCAGCCAAGACCCCGCAGGTATGGATACGCAGTATTTT. Encoded protein: CASSQDPAGMDTQYF.

This CDR3 is CASSKGRDPGQPQHF. The CDR3 DNA reads TGTGCCAGCAGCAAAGGGAGGGACCCTGGGCAGCCCCAGCATTTT. The genes are TRBV21-1 and TRBJ1-5. TRBV21-1 is a pseudogene locus. This CDR3 comprises 15 residues.

This sequence joins TRBV3-1 (or the pseudogene TRBV3-2) and TRBJ1-6; D perhaps matches TRBD1 (6 bases). CDR1 and CDR2 (germline): LGHDT, YNNKEL (reference sequence). Trimming pared 1 base from V and 6 bases from J, leaving 16 bases between. The CDR3 is 17 residues long. The CDR3 nucleotides read TGTGCCAGCAGCCAAGGCCCCACAGGGATCTTTAATTCACCCCTCCACTTT. As protein: CASSQGPTGIFNSPLHF.

The chain couples TRBV28 to TRBJ1-2, with D possibly TRBD1 on 5 matching bases. V was trimmed by 3 bases and J by 5 bases, leaving 10 bases between them. The CDR3 runs to 13 residues. Germline V CDR1 and CDR2: MDHEN, SYDVKM. CDR3 nucleotides: TGTGCCAGCAGTTTTTCCGACAGTTATGGCTACACCTTC. This codes for CASSFSDSYGYTF.

The chain carries TRBV5-1 and TRBJ1-2, with a tentative D call TRBD1 (5 bases). There are 16 residues in the CDR3. V lost 2 bases to trimming and J lost 3 bases, with 17 bases between them. The germline V gene has CDR1 SGHRS and CDR2 YFSETQ. The CDR3 region is CASSFGGRTADYGYTF. In DNA form, the CDR3 reads TGCGCCAGCAGCTTCGGGGGAAGGACGGCGGACTATGGCTACACCTTC.

The V and J genes are TRBV11-2 and TRBJ2-1; the match to TRBD2 covers 7 bases. Germline V gene data show CDR1 as SGHAT and CDR2 as FQNNGV. J gave up 5 bases and V 6 bases, and 16 bases lay outside the gene matches. The CDR3 contains 17 residues. The CDR3 bases are TGTGCCAGCAGACCTGGGGGGACTATACACACCAACAATGAGCAGTTCTTC. It encodes CASRPGGTIHTNNEQFF.

The chain employs TRBV12-3 or TRBV12-4 and TRBJ2-3, with 9 bases identical to TRBD2. The CDR3 spans 13 residues. V lost 0 bases to trimming and J lost 14 bases; unmatched junction nucleotides: 6. The CDR3 reads CASSLAGLASRYF. CDR3 DNA: TGTGCCAGCAGTTTAGCGGGACTAGCTTCTCGGTATTTT.

This clone was seen only once. The chain links TRBV21-1 to TRBJ2-3; TRBD2 was called by the table and not checked on the DNA. TRBV21-1 is reported as a pseudogene. The CDR3 runs to 12 residues. The CDR3 nucleotides read TGTGCCAGCAGCAAAGGGCCCGGGTTCAAGTATTTT. Translating it yields CASSKGPGFKYF.

This clone was counted a single time. The sample has other DNA sequences that encode this CDR3 too. This chain uses TRBV7-2 with TRBJ2-7; D unresolved. The germline V gene encodes CDR1 SGHTA and CDR2 FQGNSA. V was clipped by 5 bases and J by 1 base, with 3 bases between them. This CDR3 is built from 11 residues. CDR3 in DNA: TGTGCCAGCAGCCTGTCCTACGAGCAGTACTTC. Translation: CASSLSYEQYF.

The chain combines TRBV6-2 or TRBV6-3 with TRBJ2-3; no definite D call. V lost 0 bases, J lost 6 bases, and 13 bases lay in between. Germline V gene lookup returns CDR1 MNHEY and CDR2 SVGEGT. CDR3 length: 15 residues. CDR3 residues: CASSYSNSPRDTQYF. CDR3 sequence (DNA): TGTGCCAGCAGTTACTCGAATAGCCCCCGGGATACGCAGTATTTT.

The chain joins TRBV9 to TRBJ2-7; 10 bases are a match to TRBD1. This CDR3 spans 13 amino acids. Trimming took 4 bases from V and 4 from J; bases not matched to a gene: 2. Germline V gene sequence: CDR1 SGDLS, CDR2 YYNGEE. Here the CDR3 DNA reads TGTGCCAGCAGCCCGGGACAGGGGTACGAGCAGTACTTC. This codes for CASSPGQGYEQYF.

On this clone: The same CDR3 also results from other DNA sequences found in this sample. J is TRBJ2-7 and V is TRBV27; D remains ambiguous. Germline CDR1 and CDR2: MNHEY and SMNVEV (reference sequence). V lost 1 base, J lost 1 base, and 5 bases lay in between. This CDR3 has 13 residues. The CDR3 coding sequence is TGTGCCAGCAGTTTATATTCGTCCTACGAGCAGTACTTC. Encoded protein: CASSLYSSYEQYF.

V and J are TRBV5-4 and TRBJ2-3; D remains unclear. Germline CDR1 and CDR2: SGHNT and YYREEE (reference sequence). V dropped 4 bases and J dropped 4 bases, with 16 bases sitting between them. The CDR3 is made up of 15 amino acids. CDR3 loop: CASSAGLIAPDTQYF. The CDR3 DNA sequence: TGTGCCAGCAGCGCCGGGTTGATCGCACCAGATACGCAGTATTTT.

This clone was detected only once. The chain employs TRBV5-6 and TRBJ2-7, with 10 nucleotides matching TRBD1. Germline values: CDR1 SGHDT, CDR2 YYEEEE. The CDR3 is 16 amino acids. Germline trimming cut 0 bases from V and 6 bases from J; bases unmatched to any gene: 9. Here the CDR3 DNA reads TGTGCCAGCAGCTTGGTTGTCGAGACAGGGGGCGGCGAGCAGTACTTC. Its protein product is CASSLVVETGGGEQYF.

This sequence joins TRBV2 and TRBJ2-7; D unresolved. The CDR3 contains 12 residues. Germline V gene sequence: CDR1 SNHLY, CDR2 FYNNEI. The V end was cut by 5 bases, the J end by 2 bases, with 7 bases between. CDR3 in amino acids: CASSPLAYEQYF. For the CDR3, the DNA is TGTGCCAGCAGTCCGCTAGCCTACGAGCAGTACTTC.

The V call is TRBV18, the J call TRBJ2-1; 11 nucleotides agree with TRBD2. This CDR3 spans 18 amino acids. Germline CDR1 is KGHSH and CDR2 is LQKENI. Germline trimming cut 2 bases from V and 4 bases from J; bases unmatched to any gene: 10. The CDR3 DNA sequence: TGTGCCAGCTCACCAGCAACTAGCGGGGGATCCCGATACAATGAGCAGTTCTTC. Amino acids: CASSPATSGGSRYNEQFF.

This chain uses TRBV3-1 (or the pseudogene TRBV3-2) with TRBJ1-2, with TRBD1 matching 7 bases. CDR1 is LGHDT, CDR2 YNNKEL, per germline (reference sequence). The CDR3 is 15 residues long. The V and J ends lost 4 bases and 5 bases, in that order; junction bases with no gene match: 10. The CDR3 nucleotides are TGTGCCAGCAGCCCCGGGACAGCAGGGGGGTATGGCTACACCTTC. Its protein product is CASSPGTAGGYGYTF.

The V gene is TRBV13, the J gene TRBJ2-5; the D gene is possibly TRBD1 (5 bases). The CDR3 is 12 amino acids. Looked up from germline, CDR1 is PRHDT and CDR2 is FYEKMQ (reference sequence). The V gene lost 5 bases and the J gene lost 5 bases, with 9 bases spanning the gap. The CDR3 nucleotides read TGTGCCAGCAGCCCCTACAGGGAGACCCAGTACTTC. Its translation is CASSPYRETQYF.

V is TRBV5-6 and J is TRBJ2-3; 9 nucleotides align to TRBD2. V lost 0 bases and J lost 0; bases outside the gene matches: 2. This CDR3 spans 16 amino acids. CDR1 is SGHDT and CDR2 is YYEEEE in the germline V gene. The DNA for the CDR3 is TGTGCCAGCAGCTTGGAGCTAGCGGGGAGCACAGATACGCAGTATTTT. Protein: CASSLELAGSTDTQYF.

The genes are TRBV6-5 and TRBJ1-3; 8 nucleotides align to TRBD1. Per germline, CDR1 MNHEY and CDR2 SVGAGI. This CDR3 region has 13 residues. The V segment lost 7 bases and the J segment 2 bases; nucleotides outside the gene matches: 1. CDR3 residues: CASTDRAGNTIYF. The DNA of the CDR3 is TGTGCCAGCACGGACAGGGCTGGAAACACCATATATTTT.

The chain employs TRBV7-9 and TRBJ1-4; D unresolved. The germline V and J ends were trimmed by 5 bases and 0 bases, with 16 bases remaining between them. The CDR3 has 17 amino acids. Germline V gives CDR1 SEHNR, CDR2 FQNEAQ (reference sequence). The CDR3 DNA sequence: TGTGCCAGCAGCCAACCGCGTAGAGACACAACTAATGAAAAACTGTTTTTT. Encoded protein: CASSQPRRDTTNEKLFF.

The V and J genes are TRBV2 and TRBJ2-7; 7 bases map to TRBD2. Germline CDR1 and CDR2: SNHLY and FYNNEI. The V segment lost 6 bases and the J segment 8 bases; nucleotides outside the gene matches: 4. The CDR3 has 11 amino acids. In DNA form, the CDR3 reads TGTGCCAGCAGCACCGGGACTAAGCAGTACTTC. Translated: CASSTGTKQYF.

This clone was observed a single time. V and J are TRBV7-2 and TRBJ2-7; maybe TRBD1 (6 bases). Germline CDR1 SGHTA, CDR2 FQGNSA. The CDR3 length is 15 residues. V was shortened by 2 bases and J by 3 bases, with 14 bases between the two germline ends. For the CDR3, the DNA is TGTGCCAGCAGCTTAAACAACGGACAGTACTACGAGCAGTACTTC. Protein product: CASSLNNGQYYEQYF. Filled out from reference TRBV7-2 and TRBJ2-7, the complete variable domain reads GAGVSQSPSNKVTEKGKDVELRCDPISGHTALYWYRQSLGQGLEFLIYFQGNSAPDKSGLPSDRFSAERTGGSVSTLTIQRTQQEDSAVYLCASSLNNGQYYEQYFGPGTRLTVT.